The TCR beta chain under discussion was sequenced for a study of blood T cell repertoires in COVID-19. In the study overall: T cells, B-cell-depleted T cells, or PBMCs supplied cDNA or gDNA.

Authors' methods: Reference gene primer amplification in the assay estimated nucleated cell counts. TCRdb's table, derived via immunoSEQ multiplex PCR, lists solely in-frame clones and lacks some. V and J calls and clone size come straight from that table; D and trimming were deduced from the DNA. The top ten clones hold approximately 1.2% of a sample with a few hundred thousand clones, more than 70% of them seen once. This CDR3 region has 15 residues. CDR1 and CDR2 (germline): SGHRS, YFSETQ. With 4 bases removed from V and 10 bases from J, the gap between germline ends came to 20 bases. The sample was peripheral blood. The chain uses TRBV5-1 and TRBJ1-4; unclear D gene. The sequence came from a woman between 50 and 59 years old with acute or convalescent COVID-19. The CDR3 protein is CASSPDRQAGGKLFF. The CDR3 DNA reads TGCGCCAGCAGCCCGGACCGGCAGGCGGGAGGAAAACTGTTTTTT.